Each of the 9 T cell receptor beta chains below was sequenced from the same sample in a study of identical twins. Using its own MiXCR run on the 5' RACE reads, TCRdb lists one record per CDR3 protein. Here the sample spans about 530,000 distinct CDR3 sequences, around 15% being singletons. The same sample was also studied in work on yellow fever vaccine responses in identical twins.

Input material: CD4+ T cells sorted from blood. The receptors were sampled from a woman under 30 in good health.

The chain joins TRBV5-1 to TRBJ1-1; the match to TRBD1 covers 8 bases. Germline values: CDR1 SGHRS, CDR2 YFSETQ. The CDR3 length is 16 residues. The V and J ends lost 1 base and 1 base, in that order; junction bases with no gene match: 6. CDR3 coding DNA: TGCGCCAGCAGCTTGCGGGCAGGGGGCCGGAACACTGAAGCTTTCTTT. This encodes CASSLRAGGRNTEAFF. Full variable domain (missing parts from reference TRBV5-1 and TRBJ1-1): KAGVTQTPRYLIKTRGQQVTLSCSPISGHRSVSWYQQTPGQGLQFLFEYFSETQRNKGNFPGRFSGRQFSNSRSEMNVSTLELGDSALYLCASSLRAGGRNTEAFFGQGTRLTVV.

This clonotype was found a few times. In DNA form, the CDR3 reads TGTGCCAGCAGTTTATGGACTGAAGCTTTCTTT. This translates into CASSLWTEAFF. The chain joins TRBV12-3 or TRBV12-4 to TRBJ1-1; D gene uncertain. The length of the CDR3 is 11 residues. Deletions cut 2 bases from V and 5 bases from J, with 3 bases between.

V and J are TRBV21-1 and TRBJ2-7. TRBV21-1 is described as a pseudogene. This CDR3 has 13 amino acids. The CDR3 reads CASRREQNYEQYF. In nucleotides, the CDR3 is TGTGCCAGCAGAAGGGAACAGAACTACGAGCAGTACTTC.

The chain carries TRBV12-3 or TRBV12-4 and TRBJ2-4; D tentatively fits TRBD1 or TRBD2 (5 bases each). The CDR3 contains 18 residues. V lost 4 bases to trimming and J lost 0 bases, with 19 bases between them. In nucleotides, the CDR3 is TGTGCCAGCAGTTCGTGGGGGTGGCCGGGGATAGCCAAAAACATTCAGTACTTC. It translates to CASSSWGWPGIAKNIQYF.

This clonotype was seen many times. The V call is TRBV4-1, the J call TRBJ1-3; 9 positions agree with TRBD1. V shed 0 bases and J 4 bases; nucleotides not matched to a gene: 19. CDR1 and CDR2 (germline): MGHRA, YSYEKL. The CDR3 consists of 21 residues. CDR3 protein: CASSQDYGTGDRVLFGNTIYF. In nucleotides, the CDR3 is TGCGCCAGCAGCCAAGATTACGGGACCGGGGACAGGGTTTTGTTCGGAAACACCATATATTTT.

This clonotype was seen many times. V and J are TRBV12-3 or TRBV12-4 and TRBJ2-1; TRBD1 might be the D (6 bases). The CDR3 consists of 14 residues. Trimming left V 5 bases short and J 5 bases short, with 13 bases between. DNA for the CDR3: TGTGCCAGCAGTCCATCGACAGGTCACAATGAGCAGTTCTTC. Translating gives CASSPSTGHNEQFF.

This sequence joins TRBV5-6 and TRBJ2-2; D possibly matches TRBD1 or TRBD2 (5 bases each). Germline V gene sequence: CDR1 SGHDT, CDR2 YYEEEE. V lost 4 bases to trimming and J lost 5 bases, with 18 bases between them. The CDR3 is 16 residues long. The CDR3 sequence is CASSTGATYKTGELFF. The CDR3 DNA reads TGTGCCAGCAGCACCGGGGCCACCTATAAAACCGGGGAGCTGTTTTTT. Together with reference TRBV5-6 and TRBJ2-2, the CDR3 gives the full variable domain: DAGVTQSPTHLIKTRGQQVTLRCSPKSGHDTVSWYQQALGQGPQFIFQYYEEEERQRGNFPDRFSGHQFPNYSSELNVNALLLGDSALYLCASSTGATYKTGELFFGEGSRLTVL.

In this sample, this clonotype turned up once. The rearrangement joins TRBV7-3 to TRBJ2-5; TRBD1 matches 8 bases. The CDR3 is made up of 15 amino acids. Germline lookup yields CDR1 SGHTA and CDR2 FQGTGA. J lost 4 bases, V lost 2 bases, and 6 bases had no gene match. The CDR3: CASSLVTGGRETQYF. For the CDR3, the DNA is TGTGCCAGCAGCTTAGTTACAGGGGGGAGAGAGACCCAGTACTTC.

The chain has TRBV10-3 and TRBJ2-3, with 12 bases fitting TRBD2. CDR1 ENHRY and CDR2 SYGVKD come from the germline V gene. The CDR3 has 16 amino acids. V gave up 5 bases and J gave up 0 bases; unmatched junction bases: 3. The CDR3: CAISRLAGDSTDTQYF. CDR3 nucleotides: TGTGCCATCAGTAGACTAGCGGGGGACAGCACAGATACGCAGTATTTT.